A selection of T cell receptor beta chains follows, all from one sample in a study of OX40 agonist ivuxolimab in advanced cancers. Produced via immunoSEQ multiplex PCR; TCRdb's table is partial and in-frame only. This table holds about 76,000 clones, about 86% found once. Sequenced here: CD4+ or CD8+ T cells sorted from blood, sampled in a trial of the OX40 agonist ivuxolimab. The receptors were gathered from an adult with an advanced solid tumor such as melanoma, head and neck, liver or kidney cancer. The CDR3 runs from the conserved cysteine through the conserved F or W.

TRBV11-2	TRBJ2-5	CASSLDGGNQETQYF
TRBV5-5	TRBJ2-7	CASSPPLSYEQYF
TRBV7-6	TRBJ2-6	CASSSEIRPGGAGANVLTF
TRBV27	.	CASSTRAGRGEQYF
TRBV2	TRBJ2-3	CASSGGKAVPQYF
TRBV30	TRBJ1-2	CAWRGEGQGTGYTF
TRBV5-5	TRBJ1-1	CASSTPGGNTEAFF
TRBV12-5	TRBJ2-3	CASGLDRGQPDTQYF
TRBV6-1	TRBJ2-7	CASTQARGEQYF
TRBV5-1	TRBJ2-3	CASGRGEPDTQYF
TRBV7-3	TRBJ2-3	CASSFMSGDTQYF
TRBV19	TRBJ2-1	CASSIGWSYNEQFF
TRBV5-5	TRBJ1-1	CASSFATYNPEAFF
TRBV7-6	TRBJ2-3	CASSPHTDTQYF
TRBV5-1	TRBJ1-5	CASSWGGSEQPQHF
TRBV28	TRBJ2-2	CASSLTSGGASGELFF
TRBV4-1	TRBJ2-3	CASSQVGRGRADTQYF
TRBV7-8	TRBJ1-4	CASSETRGAGEKLFF
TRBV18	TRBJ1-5	CASSLGLDQPQHF
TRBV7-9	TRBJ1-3	CASSLGGGSSGNTIYF
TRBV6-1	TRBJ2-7	CASSPSGFHEQYF
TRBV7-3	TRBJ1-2	CASSQGTSNYGYTF
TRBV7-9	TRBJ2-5	CASSPIGETQYF
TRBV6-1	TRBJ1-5	CASSEAGPGLPQHF
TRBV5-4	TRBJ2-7	CASSSPGRAYEQYF
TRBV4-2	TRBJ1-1	CASSQDRGETEAFF
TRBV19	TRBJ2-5	CATTITGREVTQYF
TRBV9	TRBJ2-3	CASSALRTSDRTDTQYF
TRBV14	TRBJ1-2	CASSLSGGGYGYTF
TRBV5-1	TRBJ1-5	CASSIAGRGQPQHF
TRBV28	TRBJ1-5	CATGGVRAQHF
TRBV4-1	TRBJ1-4	CASSQAQTNEKLFF
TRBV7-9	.	CASSSYRGPEQYF
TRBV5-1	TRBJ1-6	CASSLESSYNSPLHF
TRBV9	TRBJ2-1	CASSVSPVHYEQFF
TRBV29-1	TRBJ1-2	CSVGTPGQLFITF
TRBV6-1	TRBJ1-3	CASSEAARMGQGGNTIYF
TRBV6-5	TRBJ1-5	CASSYSGLGNQPQHF
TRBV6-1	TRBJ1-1	CASRPGATYTEAFF
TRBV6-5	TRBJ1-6	CASRPDIANSPLHF
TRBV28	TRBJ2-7	CASRTGTVDGEQYF
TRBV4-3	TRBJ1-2	CASSQDPGTSYGYTF
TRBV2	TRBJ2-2	CASSEYEADTRELFF
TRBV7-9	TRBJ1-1	CASSLRGGDTEAFF
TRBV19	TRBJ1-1	CASSTVIDTEAFF
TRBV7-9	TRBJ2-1	CASSLLRGLKYNEQFF
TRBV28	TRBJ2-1	CASSLEQGSQQYNEQFF